This T cell receptor (beta chain) was found in a study of shared clonotypes between healthy human individuals. The authors distributed each subset's genomic DNA evenly over several immunoSEQ plates. In the authors' workflow: Filtering of immunoSEQ junctional sequences could not match full-length read filtering. The repertoire was sequenced with immunoSEQ multiplex PCR; TCRdb's copy has only in-frame clones and lacks some. V and J calls and clone size come straight from that table; D and trimming were deduced from the DNA. The profile shows 2,500,000 or so clones, roughly 93% of them singletons. Sequences were obtained from naive CD4+ T cells from PBMCs. As to subset: CD45RA+ positively selected. The sequence was collected from a man younger than 35 in good health. Some clones in this sample may be carry-over from other donors' samples.

The CDR3 here is CASSEVVTLFEAFF. The CDR3 coding sequence is TGTGCCAGCAGTGAAGTCGTAACCCTATTTGAAGCTTTCTTT. The V and J genes are TRBV6-1 and TRBJ1-1; D remains ambiguous. Looked up from germline, CDR1 is MNHNS and CDR2 is SASEGT. The V end lost 1 base, the J end lost 7 bases, and 13 bases lay between the germline ends. The CDR3 runs 14 residues.